Listed here are 8 T cell receptor beta chains from one sample, sequenced in a study of human thymus T cells. Generated by immunoSEQ multiplex PCR, the TCRdb table keeps only in-frame clones and is missing some. Among roughly 130,000 clones listed, around 94% were seen once. The thymus tissue came from resections taken during corrective heart surgery. Sequenced: thymus tissue. Source of these receptors: a boy under two years old with a congenital heart defect but otherwise immunologically healthy.

This sequence joins TRBV5-1 and TRBJ1-5; 8 bases agree with TRBD1. Germline trimming cut 4 bases from V and 3 bases from J; bases unmatched to any gene: 6. The CDR3 runs to 15 residues. Germline CDR1 is SGHRS and CDR2 is YFSETQ. CDR3 region: CASSAAGQDNQPQHF. The CDR3 DNA reads TGCGCCAGCAGCGCGGCGGGACAGGACAATCAGCCCCAGCATTTT.

The V call is TRBV21-1, the J call TRBJ1-5; TRBD1 was called by the table and not checked on the DNA. TRBV21-1 is deemed a pseudogene. The CDR3 consists of 14 residues. The CDR3 loop is CASSRRGAGQPQHF. DNA for the CDR3: TGTGCCAGCAGCCGCAGGGGGGCGGGTCAGCCCCAGCATTTT.

The table lists this clone with a count of one. The V gene is TRBV28, the J gene TRBJ2-7; no clear D gene. There are 17 residues in the CDR3. Trimming stripped 7 bases from V and 2 bases from J, with 24 bases between. Germline V lookup: CDR1 MDHEN, CDR2 SYDVKM. The DNA of the CDR3 is TGTGCCAGCACTATGAGGACCTCGGGCGAACAACCCTACGAGCAGTACTTC. It translates to CASTMRTSGEQPYEQYF.

V usage is TRBV27 and J usage is TRBJ2-7; weak D call: TRBD1 (6 bases). V was trimmed by 5 bases and J by 4 bases, leaving 27 bases between them. The V gene's germline CDR1 is MNHEY and CDR2 SMNVEV (reference sequence). The CDR3 runs to 18 residues. CDR3 sequence reads: CASSASEQPGTTRYEQYF. The CDR3 DNA is TGTGCCAGCAGTGCCTCAGAACAGCCCGGGACAACGAGGTACGAGCAGTACTTC.

This clone showed up just a few times. The chain combines TRBV18 with TRBJ1-1, with 8 bases identical to TRBD1. V shed 3 bases and J 1 base; nucleotides not matched to a gene: 4. In germline, CDR1 is KGHSH, CDR2 LQKENI. CDR3 size: 15 residues. CDR3: CASSPQGASNTEAFF. The CDR3 DNA is TGTGCCAGCTCACCGCAGGGGGCGTCGAACACTGAAGCTTTCTTT.

This chain joins TRBV5-6 and TRBJ2-1; TRBD1 might be the D (6 bases). The CDR3 contains 17 residues. Germline lookup yields CDR1 SGHDT and CDR2 YYEEEE. V lost 4 bases to trimming and J lost 4 bases, with 21 bases between them. DNA for the CDR3: TGTGCCAGCAGCCCAGGGGTCCTAAAGGGGCATTACAATGAGCAGTTCTTC. It translates to CASSPGVLKGHYNEQFF. The whole variable domain, remainder taken from reference TRBV5-6 and TRBJ2-1, is DAGVTQSPTHLIKTRGQQVTLRCSPKSGHDTVSWYQQALGQGPQFIFQYYEEEERQRGNFPDRFSGHQFPNYSSELNVNALLLGDSALYLCASSPGVLKGHYNEQFFGPGTRLTVL.

This clone was observed a few times. This rearrangement joins TRBV30 to TRBJ1-1; TRBD1 is a possible D gene (5 bases). This CDR3 spans 11 amino acids. The germline V gene has CDR1 GTSNPN and CDR2 SVGIG (reference sequence). V lost 6 bases, J lost 4 bases, and 9 bases lay in between. The CDR3 region has the DNA TGTGCCTGTCAGGGAGGCACTGAAGCTTTCTTT. It yields the protein CACQGGTEAFF.

This chain joins TRBV6-1 and TRBJ2-1; D unclear. In germline, CDR1 is MNHNS, CDR2 SASEGT. This CDR3 spans 14 amino acids. Trimming left V 1 base short and J 7 bases short, with 11 bases between. In DNA form, the CDR3 reads TGTGCCAGCAGTGAAGGTAGTTGGGTAAATGAGCAGTTCTTC. This gives the protein CASSEGSWVNEQFF.